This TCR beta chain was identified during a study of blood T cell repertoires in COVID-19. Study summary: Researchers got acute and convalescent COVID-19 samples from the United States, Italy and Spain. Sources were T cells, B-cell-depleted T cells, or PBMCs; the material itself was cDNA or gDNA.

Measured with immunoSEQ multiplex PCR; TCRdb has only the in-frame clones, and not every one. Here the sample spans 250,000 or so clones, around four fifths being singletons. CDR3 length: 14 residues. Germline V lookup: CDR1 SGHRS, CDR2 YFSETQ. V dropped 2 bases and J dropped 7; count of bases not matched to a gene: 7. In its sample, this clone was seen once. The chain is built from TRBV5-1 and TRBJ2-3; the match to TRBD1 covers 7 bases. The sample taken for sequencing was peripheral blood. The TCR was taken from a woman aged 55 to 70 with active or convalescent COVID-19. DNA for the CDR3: TGCGCCAGCAGCTTCCGGGACAGAGCTAATACGCAGTATTTT. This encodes CASSFRDRANTQYF.